Sequencing of this T cell receptor (beta chain) was carried out in a study of OX40 agonist ivuxolimab in advanced cancers. As for the study in general: Earlier treatment with anti-PD-1, anti-PD-L1 or anti-CTLA-4 was permitted, and 35% to 45% had received some.

Profiled with immunoSEQ multiplex PCR; TCRdb holds only in-frame clones, not every one. In the table there are 80,000 or so clones, 90% of which are singletons. Study-wide points: The antigen specificity of the peripheral T cells (those that were expanded) was not determined. Mean expanded clone counts were higher in CD8+ than CD4+ T cells.

This clone was recorded once. The antigen is undetermined. The germline V gene encodes CDR1 SGDLS and CDR2 YYNGEE. Trimming left V 0 bases short and J 4 bases short, with 10 bases between. The length of the CDR3 is 15 residues. This chain links TRBV9 with TRBJ2-2; D could derive from TRBD1 or TRBD2 (6 bases each). The sequencing used CD4+ or CD8+ T cells sorted from blood, collected in a trial of the OX40 agonist ivuxolimab. This clonotype was sampled from an adult with an advanced solid tumor such as melanoma, head and neck, liver or kidney cancer. CDR3 nucleotides: TGTGCCAGCAGCGTAGCGGGGGCTAGCACCGGGGAGCTGTTTTTT. Translated, it gives CASSVAGASTGELFF.